The subject of this entry is one TCR beta chain. PCR involved 60 Vbeta and 13 Jbeta primers. Clones were sequenced by immunoSEQ multiplex PCR, and TCRdb holds only the in-frame ones, with some missing. The sample includes around 280,000 clones, roughly 90% of them seen just once. The sample originates from a study of cytomegalovirus exposure and HLA in healthy donors. V lost 0 bases and J lost 4, with 10 bases in between. The CDR3 contains 14 residues. From germline, CDR1 is SGHRS and CDR2 YFSETQ. Sequences were obtained from PBMCs. V is TRBV5-1 and J is TRBJ1-2; D may be TRBD1 (5 bases). This sequence was found in a woman under 30 in good health and CMV-seronegative. CDR3 coding DNA: TGCGCCAGCAGCTTGGGACAGCAGACCTATGGCTACACCTTC. As protein: CASSLGQQTYGYTF.